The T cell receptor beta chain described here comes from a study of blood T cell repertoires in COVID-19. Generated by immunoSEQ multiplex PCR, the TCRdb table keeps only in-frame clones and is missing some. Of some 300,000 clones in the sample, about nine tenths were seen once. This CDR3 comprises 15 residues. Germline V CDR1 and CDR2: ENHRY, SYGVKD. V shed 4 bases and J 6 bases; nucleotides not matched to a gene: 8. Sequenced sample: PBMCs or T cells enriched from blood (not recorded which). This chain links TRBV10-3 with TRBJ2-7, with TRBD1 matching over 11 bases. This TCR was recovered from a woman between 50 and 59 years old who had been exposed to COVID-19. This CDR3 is CAISGGQGAGLEQYF. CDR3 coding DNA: TGTGCCATCAGTGGAGGACAGGGGGCCGGTCTCGAGCAGTACTTC.